These 9 T cell receptor beta chains were sequenced from one sample in a study of blood T cells in healthy people across ages. Primers used in a second PCR of roughly 6 to 11 cycles were a sample-barcoded 5' primer and a J-beta primer mix. TCRdb called the 5' RACE reads again in MiXCR, with one record for every CDR3 protein. This sample yields around 800,000 distinct CDR3 sequences, of which under 45% are seen a single time; about 21% belongs to the top ten. Input material: blood. These receptors were collected from a man between 60 and 75 years old in good health.

V gene TRBV12-3 or TRBV12-4 combines with J gene TRBJ1-4, with TRBD1 matching 9 bases. V dropped 8 bases and J dropped 5; count of bases not matched to a gene: 6. The CDR3 spans 14 residues. DNA for the CDR3: TGTGCCAGCGGGACAGGGTTGTCAAATGAAAAACTGTTTTTT. Its translation is CASGTGLSNEKLFF.

The chain joins TRBV27 to TRBJ1-2; 12 bases align to TRBD1. V was pared by 6 bases and J by 8 bases, with 4 bases of the junction left unmatched. Germline CDR1 and CDR2: MNHEY and SMNVEV (reference sequence). The CDR3 covers 13 residues. CDR3 sequence reads: CASRGQGAGGYTF. CDR3 DNA sequence: TGTGCCAGCAGGGGACAGGGGGCTGGGGGCTACACCTTC.

This chain links TRBV7-2 with TRBJ2-3, with D maybe TRBD1 (6 bases). The germline gives CDR1 SGHTA, CDR2 FQGNSA. The CDR3 length is 14 residues. The V gene lost 5 bases and the J gene lost 2 bases, with 11 bases spanning the gap. CDR3 amino acids: CASSRRQDTDTQYF. CDR3 bases: TGTGCCAGCAGCCGAAGACAGGACACAGATACGCAGTATTTT.

The chain uses TRBV3-1 and TRBJ1-2; 9 nucleotides match TRBD1. Germline CDR1 LGHDT, CDR2 YNNKEL (reference sequence). This CDR3 comprises 15 residues. The junction had 7 bases not matched to a gene; V was cut back by 4 bases and J by 4 bases. Written as DNA, the CDR3 is TGTGCCAGCAGCCGACGGACAGGGGTCTCCTATGGCTACACCTTC. Translation gives CASSRRTGVSYGYTF.

This clonotype was recorded a few times. The J gene is TRBJ2-5, the V gene TRBV9, with TRBD2 matching over 11 bases. The CDR3 contains 15 residues. Trimming removed 4 bases from V and 3 bases from J; junction bases left unmatched: 5. Germline V gives CDR1 SGDLS, CDR2 YYNGEE. In nucleotides, the CDR3 is TGTGCCAGCAGCCTAGCGGGGGGCGAAAAAGAGACCCAGTACTTC. Encoded protein: CASSLAGGEKETQYF.

V and J are TRBV2 and TRBJ2-7, with 9 bases fitting TRBD1. Germline V gives CDR1 SNHLY, CDR2 FYNNEI. CDR3 length equals 14 residues. Trimming took 5 bases from V and 4 from J; bases not matched to a gene: 6. CDR3 nucleotides: TGTGCCAGCAGTATGGACAGGGGAGTATACGAGCAGTACTTC. It encodes CASSMDRGVYEQYF.

Only a few counts were recorded for this clonotype. A much larger clone lies one base from this, so it may be a read error. The genes are TRBV6-2 or TRBV6-3 and TRBJ2-1, with TRBD1 matching 12 bases. V lost 4 bases and J lost 9; bases outside the gene matches: 7. CDR3 size: 15 residues. CDR1 MNHEY and CDR2 SVGEGT come from the germline V gene. The CDR3 DNA follows: TGTGCCAGCAGTTGGGTGGGACAGGGGGCAGGTGAGCAGTTCTTC. It codes for CASSWVGQGAGEQFF.

The V gene is TRBV7-9, the J gene TRBJ2-1, with a tentative D call TRBD2 (7 bases). The V gene lost 3 bases and the J gene lost 6 bases, with 15 bases spanning the gap. Germline values: CDR1 SEHNR, CDR2 FQNEAQ (reference sequence). The CDR3 length is 15 residues. In DNA form, the CDR3 reads TGTGCCAGCAGCTTTGGGGGGGCCGTCCGCAATGAGCAGTTCTTC. Amino acids: CASSFGGAVRNEQFF.

This chain uses TRBV27 with TRBJ2-7; 15 nucleotides agree with TRBD2. The CDR3 loop spans 17 amino acids. From germline, CDR1 is MNHEY and CDR2 SMNVEV (reference sequence). J was trimmed by 2 bases and V by 4 bases; bases with no gene match: 6. The CDR3 DNA sequence: TGTGCCAGCAGTTCCTTCGGGACTAGCGGGGGGACCTACGAGCAGTACTTC. Protein: CASSSFGTSGGTYEQYF.